This entry lists 3 T cell receptor beta chains sequenced from one sample in a study of type 1 regulatory T cells (dated by TCRdb to about 2021). The study at large found these results: Compared with non-Tr1 cells, Tr1 cells had a TCR repertoire that was more restricted, a finding the study read as clonal expansion induced by alloantigen.

Instrument used: Illumina MiSeq. Using fastp at Q25 and MiXCR, TCRdb reprocessed the public reads and kept productive beta chains. Rows are combined by CDR3 protein, so each entry shows the most common genes and DNA. Here the sample has some 71,000 distinct CDR3 sequences; about a fifth occur a single time. Under 8.5% of the sample lies in the top ten. These receptors are not linked to any known antigen. The sequencing input was cultured type 1 regulatory T (Tr1) cells, either the whole culture or a sorted fraction (not recorded which). The cell subset or site label for this specimen denotes: type 1 regulatory T cells sorted from the T-allo10 product. Every receptor here comes from a human donor in good health.

The chain carries TRBV19 and TRBJ1-5; D remains ambiguous. This CDR3 is built from 16 residues. Deletions cut 4 bases from V and 1 base from J, with 14 bases between. CDR1 and CDR2 from the germline V gene are LNHDA and SQIVND (reference sequence). This chain's CDR3 is CASSTLGIFSNQPQHF. CDR3 in DNA: TGTGCCAGTAGTACCCTAGGGATATTCAGCAATCAGCCCCAGCATTTT.

The chain carries TRBV28 and TRBJ1-1; 9 bases align to TRBD1. Per germline, CDR1 MDHEN and CDR2 SYDVKM. This CDR3 comprises 15 residues. The J segment lost 6 bases and the V segment lost 7 bases, leaving 12 bases of the junction unmatched. The CDR3 loop reads CASTEGGTGSSEAFF. CDR3 sequence (DNA): TGTGCCAGCACGGAAGGGGGGACAGGGAGCTCTGAAGCTTTCTTT.

The chain joins TRBV29-1 to TRBJ2-1; D not certain. V was shortened by 7 bases and J by 0 bases, with 16 bases between the two germline ends. Germline loops: CDR1 SQVTM, CDR2 ANQGSEA. The CDR3 runs 15 residues. In DNA form, the CDR3 reads TGCAGCGCCTACCAGTCAAGGGCCTCCTACAATGAGCAGTTCTTC. This sequence encodes CSAYQSRASYNEQFF.